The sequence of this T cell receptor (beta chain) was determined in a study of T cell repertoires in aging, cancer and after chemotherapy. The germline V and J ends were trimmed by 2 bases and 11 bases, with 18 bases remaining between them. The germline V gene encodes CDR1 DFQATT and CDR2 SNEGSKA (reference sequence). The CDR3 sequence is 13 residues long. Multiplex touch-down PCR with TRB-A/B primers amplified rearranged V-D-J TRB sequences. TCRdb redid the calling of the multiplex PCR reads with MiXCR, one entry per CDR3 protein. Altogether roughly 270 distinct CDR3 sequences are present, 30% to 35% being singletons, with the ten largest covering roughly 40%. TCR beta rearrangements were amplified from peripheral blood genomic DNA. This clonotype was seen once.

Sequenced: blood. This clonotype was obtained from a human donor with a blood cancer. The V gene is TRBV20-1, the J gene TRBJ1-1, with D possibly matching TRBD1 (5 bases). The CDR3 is CSARSGVGAHAFF. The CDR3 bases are TGCAGTGCTAGATCGGGGGTAGGGGCCCACGCTTTCTTT.